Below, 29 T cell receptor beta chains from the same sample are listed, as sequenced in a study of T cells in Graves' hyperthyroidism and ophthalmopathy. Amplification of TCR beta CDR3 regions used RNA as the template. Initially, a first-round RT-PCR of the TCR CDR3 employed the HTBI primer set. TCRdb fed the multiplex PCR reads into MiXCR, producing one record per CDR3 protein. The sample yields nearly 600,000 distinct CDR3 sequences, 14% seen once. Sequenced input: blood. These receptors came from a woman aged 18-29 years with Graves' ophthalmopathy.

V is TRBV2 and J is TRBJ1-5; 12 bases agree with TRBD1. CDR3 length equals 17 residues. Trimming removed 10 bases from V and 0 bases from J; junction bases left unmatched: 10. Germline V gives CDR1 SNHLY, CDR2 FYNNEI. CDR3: CATEGGQGADSNQPQHF. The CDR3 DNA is TGTGCCACCGAAGGGGGACAGGGGGCGGATAGCAATCAGCCCCAGCATTTT.

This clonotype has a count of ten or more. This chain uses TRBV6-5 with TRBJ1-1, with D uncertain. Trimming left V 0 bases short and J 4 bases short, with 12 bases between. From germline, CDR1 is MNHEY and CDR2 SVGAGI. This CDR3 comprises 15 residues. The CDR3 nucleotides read TGTGCCAGCAGTTACTCGCCCCCCCCAGGCACTGAAGCTTTCTTT. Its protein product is CASSYSPPPGTEAFF.

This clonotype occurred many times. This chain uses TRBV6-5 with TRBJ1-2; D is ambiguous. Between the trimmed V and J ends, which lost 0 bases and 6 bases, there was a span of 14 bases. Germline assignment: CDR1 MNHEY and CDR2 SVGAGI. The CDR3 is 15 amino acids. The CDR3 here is CASSYSPRNPHGYTF. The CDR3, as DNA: TGTGCCAGCAGTTACTCGCCCCGGAACCCCCATGGCTACACCTTC.

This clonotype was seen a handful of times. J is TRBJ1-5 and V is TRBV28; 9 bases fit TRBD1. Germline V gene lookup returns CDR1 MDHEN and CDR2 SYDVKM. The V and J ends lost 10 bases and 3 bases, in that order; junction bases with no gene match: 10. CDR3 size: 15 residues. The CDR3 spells CATRGGQGYNQPQHF. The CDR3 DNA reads TGTGCCACCCGAGGGGGACAGGGCTACAATCAGCCCCAGCATTTT.

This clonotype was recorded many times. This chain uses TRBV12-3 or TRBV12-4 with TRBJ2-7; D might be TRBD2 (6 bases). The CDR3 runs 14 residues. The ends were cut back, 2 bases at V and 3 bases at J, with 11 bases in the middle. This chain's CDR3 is CASSLIGGVYEQYF. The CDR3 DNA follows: TGTGCCAGCAGTTTAATTGGCGGGGTCTACGAGCAGTACTTC.

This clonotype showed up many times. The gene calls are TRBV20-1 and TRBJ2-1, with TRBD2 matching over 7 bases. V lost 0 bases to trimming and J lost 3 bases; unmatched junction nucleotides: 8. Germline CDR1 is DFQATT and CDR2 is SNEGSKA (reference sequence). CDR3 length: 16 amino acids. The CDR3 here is CSARDIRLAHYNEQFF. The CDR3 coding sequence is TGCAGTGCTAGAGACATCCGACTAGCACACTACAATGAGCAGTTCTTC.

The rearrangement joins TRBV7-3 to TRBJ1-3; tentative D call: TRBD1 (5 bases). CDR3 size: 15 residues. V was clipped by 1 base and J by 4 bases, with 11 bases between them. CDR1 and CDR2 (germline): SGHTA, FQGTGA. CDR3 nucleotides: TGTGCCAGCAGCTTAATGTCGGGGGTCGGAAACACCATATATTTT. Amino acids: CASSLMSGVGNTIYF.

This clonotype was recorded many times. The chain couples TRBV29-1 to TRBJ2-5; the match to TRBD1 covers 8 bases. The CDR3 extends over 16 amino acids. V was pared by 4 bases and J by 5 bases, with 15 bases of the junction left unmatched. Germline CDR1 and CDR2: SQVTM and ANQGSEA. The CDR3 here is CSVADRAINGVETQYF. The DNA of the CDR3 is TGCAGCGTTGCGGACAGGGCGATCAATGGGGTGGAGACCCAGTACTTC.

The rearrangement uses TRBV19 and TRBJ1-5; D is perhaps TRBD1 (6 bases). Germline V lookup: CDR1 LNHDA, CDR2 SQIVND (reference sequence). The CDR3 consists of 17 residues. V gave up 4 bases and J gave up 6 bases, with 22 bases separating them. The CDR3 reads CASSTLGMGGAGQPQHF. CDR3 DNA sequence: TGTGCCAGTAGTACCCTGGGTATGGGGGGCGCAGGTCAGCCCCAGCATTTT.

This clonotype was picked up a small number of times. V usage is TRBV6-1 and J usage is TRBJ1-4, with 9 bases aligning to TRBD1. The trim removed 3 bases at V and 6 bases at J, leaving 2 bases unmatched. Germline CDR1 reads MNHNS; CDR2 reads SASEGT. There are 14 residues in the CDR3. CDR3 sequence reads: CASSDTGGYEKLFF. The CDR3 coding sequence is TGTGCCAGCAGTGATACAGGGGGCTATGAAAAACTGTTTTTT.

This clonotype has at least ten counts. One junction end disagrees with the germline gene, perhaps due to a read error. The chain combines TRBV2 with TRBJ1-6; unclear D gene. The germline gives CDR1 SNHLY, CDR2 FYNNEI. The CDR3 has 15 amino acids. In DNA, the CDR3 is TGTGCCAGCAGTGACAGGCGAACTGGGGATTCGCCCCTCCACTTT. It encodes CASSDRRTGDSPLHF.

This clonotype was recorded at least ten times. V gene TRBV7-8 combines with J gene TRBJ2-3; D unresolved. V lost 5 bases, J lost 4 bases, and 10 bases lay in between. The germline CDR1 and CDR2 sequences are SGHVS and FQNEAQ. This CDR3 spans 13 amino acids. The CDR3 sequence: CASSPRGSDTQYF. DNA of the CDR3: TGTGCCAGCAGCCCGAGAGGTTCAGATACGCAGTATTTT.

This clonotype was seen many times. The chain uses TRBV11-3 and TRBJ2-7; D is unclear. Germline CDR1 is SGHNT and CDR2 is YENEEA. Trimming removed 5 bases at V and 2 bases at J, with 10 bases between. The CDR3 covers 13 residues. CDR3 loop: CASSAHGTYEQYF. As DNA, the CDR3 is TGTGCCAGCAGCGCCCATGGAACCTACGAGCAGTACTTC.

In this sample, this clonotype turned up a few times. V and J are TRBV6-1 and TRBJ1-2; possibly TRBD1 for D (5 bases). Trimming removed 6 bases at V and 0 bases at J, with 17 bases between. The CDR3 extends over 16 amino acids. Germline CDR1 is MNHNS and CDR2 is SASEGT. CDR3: CASRSTADKANYGYTF. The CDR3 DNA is TGTGCCAGCAGATCGACAGCTGATAAAGCTAACTATGGCTACACCTTC.

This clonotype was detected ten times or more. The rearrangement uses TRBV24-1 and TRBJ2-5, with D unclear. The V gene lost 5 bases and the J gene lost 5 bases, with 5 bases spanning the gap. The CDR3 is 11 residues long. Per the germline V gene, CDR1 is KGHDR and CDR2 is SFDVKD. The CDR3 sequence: CATSGRETQYF. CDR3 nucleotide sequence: TGTGCCACCAGTGGTCGGGAGACCCAGTACTTC.

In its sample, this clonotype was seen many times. This chain's CDR3 is CSARLADGSYNEQFF. Written as DNA, the CDR3 is TGCAGTGCTAGATTAGCGGACGGCTCCTACAATGAGCAGTTCTTC. This chain connects TRBV20-1 to TRBJ2-1, with D possibly being TRBD2 (6 bases). V was cut by 2 bases and J by 0 bases, with 11 bases left in between. The CDR3 extends over 15 amino acids. CDR1 is DFQATT and CDR2 is SNEGSKA in the germline V gene (reference sequence).

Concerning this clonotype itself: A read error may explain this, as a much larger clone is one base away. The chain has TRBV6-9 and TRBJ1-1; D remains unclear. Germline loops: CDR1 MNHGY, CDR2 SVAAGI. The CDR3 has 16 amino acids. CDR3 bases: TGTGCCAGCAGTTACGGCCCTCAAACAGTGAACACTGAAGCTTCCTTT. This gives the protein CASSYGPQTVNTEASF.

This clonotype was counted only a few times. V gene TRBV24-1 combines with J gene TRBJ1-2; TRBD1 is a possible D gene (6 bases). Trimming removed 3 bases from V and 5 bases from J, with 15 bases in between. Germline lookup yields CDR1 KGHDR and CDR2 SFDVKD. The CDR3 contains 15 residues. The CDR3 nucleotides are TGTGCCACCAGTGATCCGGCAGGGGTAGCATATGGCTACACCTTC. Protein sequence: CATSDPAGVAYGYTF.

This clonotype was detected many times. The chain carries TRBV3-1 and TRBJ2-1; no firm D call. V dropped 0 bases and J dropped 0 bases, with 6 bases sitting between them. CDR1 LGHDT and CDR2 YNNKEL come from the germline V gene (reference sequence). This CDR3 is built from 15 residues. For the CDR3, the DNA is TGTGCCAGCAGCCAAGACGCGCGCTCCTACAATGAGCAGTTCTTC. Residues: CASSQDARSYNEQFF.

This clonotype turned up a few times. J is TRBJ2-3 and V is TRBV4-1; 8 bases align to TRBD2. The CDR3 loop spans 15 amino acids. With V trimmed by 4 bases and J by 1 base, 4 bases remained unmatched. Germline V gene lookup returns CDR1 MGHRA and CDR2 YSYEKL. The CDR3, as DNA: TGCGCCAGCAGCCTCGGGACTAGGCGCACAGATACGCAGTATTTT. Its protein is CASSLGTRRTDTQYF.

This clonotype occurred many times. CDR3 bases: TGTGCCAGCTCACAGGTTCGTGGTTACGAGCAGTACTTC. Its translation: CASSQVRGYEQYF. The rearrangement joins TRBV18 to TRBJ2-7; D unclear. V was shortened by 4 bases and J by 4 bases, with 11 bases between the two germline ends. The germline CDR1 and CDR2 sequences are KGHSH and LQKENI. The CDR3 has 13 amino acids.

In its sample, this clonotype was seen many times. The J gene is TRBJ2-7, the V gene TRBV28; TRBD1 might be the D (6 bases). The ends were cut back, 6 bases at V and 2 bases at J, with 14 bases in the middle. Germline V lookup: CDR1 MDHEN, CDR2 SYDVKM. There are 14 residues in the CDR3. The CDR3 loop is CASRPGQGTYEQYF. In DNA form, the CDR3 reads TGTGCCAGCAGGCCCGGGCAGGGGACCTACGAGCAGTACTTC.

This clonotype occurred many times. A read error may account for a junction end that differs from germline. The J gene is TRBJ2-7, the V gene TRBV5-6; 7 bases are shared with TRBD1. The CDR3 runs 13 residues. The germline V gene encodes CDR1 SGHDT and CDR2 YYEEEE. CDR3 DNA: TGTGCCAGCTCTTGGGACAGTTCCTACGAGCTGTACTTC. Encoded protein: CASSWDSSYELYF.

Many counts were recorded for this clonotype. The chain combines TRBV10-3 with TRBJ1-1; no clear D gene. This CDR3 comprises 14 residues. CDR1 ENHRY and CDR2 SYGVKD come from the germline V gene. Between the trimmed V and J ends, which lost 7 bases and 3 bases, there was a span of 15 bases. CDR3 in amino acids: CAIKEVRVDTEAFF. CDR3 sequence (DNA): TGTGCCATCAAGGAGGTTCGGGTAGACACTGAAGCTTTCTTT.

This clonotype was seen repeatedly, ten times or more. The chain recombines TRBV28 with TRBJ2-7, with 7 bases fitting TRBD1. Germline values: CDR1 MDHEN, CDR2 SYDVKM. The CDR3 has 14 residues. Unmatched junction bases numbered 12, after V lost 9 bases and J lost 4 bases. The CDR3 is CASSAEGANYEQYF. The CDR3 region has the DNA TGTGCCAGTTCGGCCGAGGGGGCCAATTACGAGCAGTACTTC.

The CDR3 DNA reads as TGTGCCAGCAGGTTGGGACCCCATCTGTTTTTT. Translating gives CASRLGPHLFF. The V gene is TRBV12-3 or TRBV12-4, the J gene TRBJ1-4; possibly TRBD1 for D (5 bases). The germline V and J ends were trimmed by 6 bases and 14 bases, with 13 bases remaining between them. This CDR3 contains 11 residues.

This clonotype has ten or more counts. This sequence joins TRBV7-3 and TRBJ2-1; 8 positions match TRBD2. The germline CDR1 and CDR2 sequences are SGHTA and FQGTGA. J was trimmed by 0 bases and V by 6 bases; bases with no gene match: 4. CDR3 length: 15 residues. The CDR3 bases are TGTGCCAGCAGTGAACGGGAGGGCTCCTACAATGAGCAGTTCTTC. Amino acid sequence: CASSEREGSYNEQFF. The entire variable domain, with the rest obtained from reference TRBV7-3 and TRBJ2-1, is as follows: GAGVSQTPSNKVTEKGKYVELRCDPISGHTALYWYRQSLGQGPEFLIYFQGTGAADDSGLPNDRFFAVRPEGSVSTLKIQRTERGDSAVYLCASSEREGSYNEQFFGPGTRLTVL.

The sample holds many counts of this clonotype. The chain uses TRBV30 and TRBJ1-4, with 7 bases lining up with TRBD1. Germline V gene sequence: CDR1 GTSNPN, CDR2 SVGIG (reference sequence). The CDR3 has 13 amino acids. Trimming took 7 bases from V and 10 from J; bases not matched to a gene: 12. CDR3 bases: TGTGCCTTCATCAAGGGGGCGGGAGGAAAACTGTTTTTT. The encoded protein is CAFIKGAGGKLFF.

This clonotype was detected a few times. In DNA, the CDR3 is TGCGCCAGCAGCTTGGGGGGTCGGTCTGAGCAGTTCTTC. Translation gives CASSLGGRSEQFF. The chain couples TRBV5-1 to TRBJ2-1; D is unclear. This CDR3 comprises 13 residues. V gave up 0 bases and J gave up 9 bases, with 10 bases separating them. Germline V gives CDR1 SGHRS, CDR2 YFSETQ.